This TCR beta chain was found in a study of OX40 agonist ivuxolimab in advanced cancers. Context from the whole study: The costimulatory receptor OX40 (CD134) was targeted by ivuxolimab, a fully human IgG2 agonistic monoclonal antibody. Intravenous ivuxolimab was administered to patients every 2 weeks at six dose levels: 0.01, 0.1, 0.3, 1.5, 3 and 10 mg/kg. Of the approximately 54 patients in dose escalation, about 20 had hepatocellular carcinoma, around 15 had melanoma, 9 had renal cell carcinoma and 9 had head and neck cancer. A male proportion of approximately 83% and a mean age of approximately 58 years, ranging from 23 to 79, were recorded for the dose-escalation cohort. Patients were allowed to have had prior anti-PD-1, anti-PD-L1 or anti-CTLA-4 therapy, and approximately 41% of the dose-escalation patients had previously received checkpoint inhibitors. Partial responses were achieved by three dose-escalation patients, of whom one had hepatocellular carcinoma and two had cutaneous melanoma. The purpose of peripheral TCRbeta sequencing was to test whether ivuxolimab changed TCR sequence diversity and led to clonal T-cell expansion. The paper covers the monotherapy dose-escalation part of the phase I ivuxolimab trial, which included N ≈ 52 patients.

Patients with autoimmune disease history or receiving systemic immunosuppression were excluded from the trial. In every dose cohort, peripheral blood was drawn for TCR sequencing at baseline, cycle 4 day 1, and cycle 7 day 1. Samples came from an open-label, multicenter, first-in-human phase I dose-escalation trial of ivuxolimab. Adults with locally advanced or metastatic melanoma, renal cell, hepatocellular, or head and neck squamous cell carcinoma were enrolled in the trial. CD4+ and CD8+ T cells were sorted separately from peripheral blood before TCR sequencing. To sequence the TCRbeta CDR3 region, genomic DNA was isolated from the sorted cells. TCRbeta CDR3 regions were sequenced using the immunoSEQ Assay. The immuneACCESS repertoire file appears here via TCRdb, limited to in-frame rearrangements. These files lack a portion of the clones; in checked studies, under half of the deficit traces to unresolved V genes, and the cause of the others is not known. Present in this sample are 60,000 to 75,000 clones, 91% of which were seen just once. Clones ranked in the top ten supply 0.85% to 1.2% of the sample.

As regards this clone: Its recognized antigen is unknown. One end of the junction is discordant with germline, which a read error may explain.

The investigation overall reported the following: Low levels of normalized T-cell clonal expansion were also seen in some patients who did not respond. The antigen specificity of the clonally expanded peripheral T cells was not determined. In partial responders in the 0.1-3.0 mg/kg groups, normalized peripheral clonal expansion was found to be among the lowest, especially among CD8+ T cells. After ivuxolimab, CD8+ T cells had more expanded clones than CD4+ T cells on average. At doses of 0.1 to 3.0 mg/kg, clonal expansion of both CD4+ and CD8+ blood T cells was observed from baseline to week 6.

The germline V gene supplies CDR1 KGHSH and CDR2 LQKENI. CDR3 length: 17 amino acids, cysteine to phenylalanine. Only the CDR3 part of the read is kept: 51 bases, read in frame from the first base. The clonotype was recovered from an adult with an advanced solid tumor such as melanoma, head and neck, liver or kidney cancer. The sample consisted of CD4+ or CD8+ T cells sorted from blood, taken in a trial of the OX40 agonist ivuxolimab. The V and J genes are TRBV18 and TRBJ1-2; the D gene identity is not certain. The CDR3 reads CASPPPVHRPWTRGYTF. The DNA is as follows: TGTGCCAGCCCACCCCCCGTACACCGACCCTGGACTCGGGGCTACACCTTC.